These 19 T cell receptor beta chains were sequenced from one sample in a study of cytomegalovirus exposure and HLA in healthy donors. The PCR had 60 Vbeta and 13 Jbeta primers. The data were produced by immunoSEQ multiplex PCR, yet TCRdb's version contains in-frame clones alone and is incomplete. The sample has some 110,000 clones, 9% to 10% seen once; the top ten hold over 2.5%. Sequencing was carried out using PBMCs. Source of these receptors: a man aged 25 to 45 in good health and CMV-seronegative.

The gene calls are TRBV20-1 and TRBJ1-2, with TRBD1 matching over 10 bases. Germline lookup yields CDR1 DFQATT and CDR2 SNEGSKA (reference sequence). V was clipped by 5 bases and J by 7 bases; unmatched bases: 1. CDR3 length equals 11 residues. CDR3 loop: CSAWDRGGYTF. The CDR3 DNA sequence: TGCAGTGCTTGGGACAGGGGTGGCTACACCTTC.

This clone was seen a handful of times. The genes are TRBV7-2 and TRBJ2-7, with 9 bases fitting TRBD1. CDR1 is SGHTA, CDR2 FQGNSA, per germline. The J segment lost 3 bases and the V segment lost 1 base, leaving 4 bases of the junction unmatched. The CDR3 totals 15 residues. The CDR3 coding sequence is TGTGCCAGCAGCTTAGGGTTGACAGGGGGCTACGAGCAGTACTTC. Translating gives CASSLGLTGGYEQYF.

This clone has more than one count but fewer than ten. V usage is TRBV4-1 and J usage is TRBJ1-1; D possibly corresponds to TRBD1 (6 bases). Germline-derived CDR1 and CDR2 are MGHRA and YSYEKL. The V end lost 1 base, the J end lost 6 bases, and 9 bases lay between the germline ends. The CDR3 loop spans 13 amino acids. CDR3 DNA sequence: TGCGCCAGCAGCCAAGGGGGGCAGGCTGAAGCTTTCTTT. Amino acids: CASSQGGQAEAFF.

This clone was counted a few times. This sequence joins TRBV4-1 and TRBJ2-5; the D gene is possibly TRBD2 (6 bases). With 0 bases removed from V and 4 bases from J, the gap between germline ends came to 9 bases. The CDR3 sequence is 14 residues long. Germline V gives CDR1 MGHRA, CDR2 YSYEKL. This chain's CDR3 is CASSQDYGGETQYF. CDR3 sequence (DNA): TGCGCCAGCAGCCAAGATTACGGGGGAGAGACCCAGTACTTC.

The genes are TRBV6-5 and TRBJ2-5; TRBD2 is a possible D gene (6 bases). CDR1 MNHEY and CDR2 SVGAGI come from the germline V gene. V lost 7 bases, J lost 2 bases, and 11 bases lay in between. The CDR3 covers 13 residues. The CDR3 DNA follows: TGTGCCAGCACCGGGACTCTACAAGAGACCCAGTACTTC. Protein sequence: CASTGTLQETQYF.

The V call is TRBV9, the J call TRBJ2-3, with TRBD2 identical over 7 bases. The CDR3 is 15 residues long. The V and J ends lost 3 bases and 9 bases, in that order; junction bases with no gene match: 13. Germline V gene sequence: CDR1 SGDLS, CDR2 YYNGEE. This CDR3 reads CASSASGGLTKTQYF. In DNA form, the CDR3 reads TGTGCCAGCAGCGCTTCGGGAGGCCTGACAAAGACGCAGTATTTT.

As for this clone: Other DNA variants within this sample encode the same CDR3. CDR3 sequence reads: CASSLAGSSTDTQYF. CDR3 bases: TGCGCCAGCAGCCTCGCGGGGTCCAGCACAGATACGCAGTATTTT. The gene calls are TRBV4-1 and TRBJ2-3; perhaps TRBD2 as D (6 bases). Between the trimmed V and J ends, which lost 4 bases and 0 bases, there was a span of 11 bases. The V gene's germline CDR1 is MGHRA and CDR2 YSYEKL. The CDR3 sequence is 15 residues long.

The gene calls are TRBV4-1 and TRBJ2-5, with 9 positions matching TRBD2. This CDR3 is built from 17 residues. The V gene end was trimmed by 0 bases and the J gene end by 1 base; junction bases not matched to a gene: 6. Germline CDR1 reads MGHRA; CDR2 reads YSYEKL. The CDR3, as DNA: TGCGCCAGCAGCCAAGATCCAGCGGGAGGTGCCCAAGAGACCCAGTACTTC. As protein: CASSQDPAGGAQETQYF.

This sequence joins TRBV6-1 and TRBJ2-7; D gene ambiguous. Trimming pared 5 bases from V and 4 bases from J, leaving 6 bases between. CDR3 length equals 11 residues. Germline V gene sequence: CDR1 MNHNS, CDR2 SASEGT. This CDR3 is CASSPMYEQYF. DNA for the CDR3: TGTGCCAGCAGTCCTATGTACGAGCAGTACTTC.

There are a few counts of this clone. V gene TRBV10-3 combines with J gene TRBJ2-2, with 11 bases matching TRBD2. The CDR3 is 18 amino acids. Germline assignment: CDR1 ENHRY and CDR2 SYGVKD. J was trimmed by 4 bases and V by 0 bases; bases with no gene match: 7. CDR3 sequence reads: CAISESISGRGGTGELFF. The CDR3 DNA reads as TGTGCCATCAGTGAGTCGATTAGCGGGAGGGGAGGCACCGGGGAGCTGTTTTTT.

CDR3 DNA sequence: TGTGCCAGCAGCTTGGATCCGTCGGACTTCGGGGAGCTGTTTTTT. It translates to CASSLDPSDFGELFF. The J gene is TRBJ2-2, the V gene TRBV5-5, with D possibly being TRBD2 (5 bases). The germline V and J ends were trimmed by 0 bases and 7 bases, with 13 bases remaining between them. This CDR3 has 15 amino acids. The V gene's germline CDR1 is SGHKS and CDR2 YYEKEE (reference sequence).

This clone occurred a few times. The chain is built from TRBV28 and TRBJ2-1; 11 bases match TRBD2. The CDR3 runs 16 residues. Germline trimming cut 6 bases from V and 4 bases from J; bases unmatched to any gene: 8. Germline-derived CDR1 and CDR2 are MDHEN and SYDVKM. The CDR3 sequence: CASSSRLAGSYNEQFF. The CDR3 region has the DNA TGTGCCAGCAGCTCCCGACTAGCGGGATCTTACAATGAGCAGTTCTTC.

This clone came up a few times. The CDR3 DNA is TGTGCCAGCTACAGTCTCCACGAGCAGTACTTC. It codes for CASYSLHEQYF. The chain has TRBV6-1 and TRBJ2-7; D remains ambiguous. From germline, CDR1 is MNHNS and CDR2 SASEGT. CDR3 size: 11 residues. V dropped 8 bases and J dropped 5 bases, with 10 bases sitting between them.

There are a few counts of this clone. This chain links TRBV27 with TRBJ2-5; TRBD1 matches 11 bases. Germline trimming cut 5 bases from V and 5 bases from J; bases unmatched to any gene: 10. CDR3 size: 16 residues. The V gene's germline CDR1 is MNHEY and CDR2 SMNVEV (reference sequence). The CDR3 nucleotides read TGTGCCAGCAGTCCCCGGACAGGGGGCTTTTGGGAGACCCAGTACTTC. Translation: CASSPRTGGFWETQYF.

The V and J genes are TRBV11-2 and TRBJ2-7, with 11 nucleotides matching TRBD1. V was pared by 5 bases and J by 7 bases, with 7 bases of the junction left unmatched. The germline V gene has CDR1 SGHAT and CDR2 FQNNGV. The CDR3 covers 14 residues. CDR3 region: CASSIGQGAGEQYF. CDR3 DNA sequence: TGTGCCAGCAGCATAGGACAGGGGGCGGGAGAGCAGTACTTC.

The CDR3 region is CASSVDAGLSYEQYF. The CDR3 region has the DNA TGTGCCAGCAGCGTAGACGCAGGGCTCTCCTACGAGCAGTACTTC. The rearrangement uses TRBV9 and TRBJ2-7; tentative D call: TRBD1 (5 bases). The germline CDR1 and CDR2 sequences are SGDLS and YYNGEE. CDR3 size: 15 residues. V dropped 0 bases and J dropped 0 bases, with 10 bases sitting between them.

This clone appeared a few times. The V and J genes are TRBV7-9 and TRBJ1-5, with TRBD1 matching over 9 bases. Per germline, CDR1 SEHNR and CDR2 FQNEAQ (reference sequence). The CDR3 contains 15 residues. The V gene end was trimmed by 5 bases and the J gene end by 3 bases; junction bases not matched to a gene: 5. The CDR3 nucleotides are TGTGCCAGCAGCCGGGGGACAGGGAACAATCAGCCCCAGCATTTT. It translates to CASSRGTGNNQPQHF.

This clone was seen only a few times. This chain links TRBV6-1 with TRBJ1-1; 9 nucleotides match TRBD1. The V segment lost 5 bases and the J segment 4 bases; nucleotides outside the gene matches: 2. Germline assignment: CDR1 MNHNS and CDR2 SASEGT. The CDR3 totals 13 residues. CDR3 in DNA: TGTGCCAGCAGTTGGGACAGGGCCACTGAAGCTTTCTTT. Translated: CASSWDRATEAFF.

The chain links TRBV6-6 to TRBJ1-4; the D gene is possibly TRBD1 (5 bases). V shed 7 bases and J shed 8 bases, with 20 bases lying between them. CDR3 size: 15 residues. Germline V gene sequence: CDR1 MNHNY, CDR2 SVGAGI (reference sequence). The CDR3 is CASTKADTSSEKLFF. The CDR3 DNA follows: TGTGCCAGCACAAAGGCGGACACCTCCTCCGAAAAACTGTTTTTT.